This TCR beta chain was recovered during a study of cytomegalovirus exposure and HLA in healthy donors. About this clone itself: Antigen specificity is unknown.

Findings of the study overall: One later analysis, an examination of the 90 to 150 validation repertoires, found that first-cohort TCR clusters tended to co-occur in them. In vitro data verified a few CMV-associated chains as specific for CMV antigens.

The protocol was immunoSEQ multiplex PCR, while the TCRdb copy is restricted to in-frame clones and leaves out a portion. Of fewer than 200,000 clones in the sample, approximately 86% were seen once. The CDR3 is 14 amino acids. V lost 8 bases, J lost 0 bases, and 14 bases lay in between. Germline V gene lookup returns CDR1 MNHEY and CDR2 SMNVEV (reference sequence). The V and J genes are TRBV27 and TRBJ2-7; no clear D gene. The source is a man younger than 40 in good health and CMV-seropositive. The source material was PBMCs. CDR3 loop: CASADLSSSYEQYF. The DNA of the CDR3 is TGTGCCAGCGCCGATCTCTCTAGCTCCTACGAGCAGTACTTC.